The rows below give T cell receptor beta chains drawn from one sample of a study of blood T cells in healthy people across ages. A single record per CDR3 protein comes from TCRdb applying MiXCR to the 5' RACE reads. The data contain around 1,500,000 distinct CDR3 sequences, 28% of them singletons. The sequencing sample was made of blood. Source of these receptors: a woman in her thirties in good health. Both conserved end residues are part of each CDR3. Each record gives: V gene, clone size, D gene, J gene, CDR3 DNA, CDR3 protein. D genes are given only for firm matches. For some rows the clone size is stated as once, few or many, or as a class when expanded; others skip it.

v_call: TRBV12-3/TRBV12-4; clone_size: .; d_call: .; j_call: TRBJ2-3; cdr3_nt: TGTGCCAGCCGTCGGGCGCTGGGGGCAGATGCGCAGTATTTT; cdr3_aa: CASRRALGADAQYF
v_call: TRBV5-1; clone_size: .; d_call: TRBD1; j_call: TRBJ2-1; cdr3_nt: TGCGTCAGCAGCCTCGGGACAGGGGGCTACAATGAGCAGTTCTTC; cdr3_aa: CVSSLGTGGYNEQFF
v_call: TRBV2; clone_size: .; d_call: TRBD1; j_call: TRBJ1-1; cdr3_nt: TGTGCCAGCTGGACAGGGGATTCCGTAGCTTTCTTT; cdr3_aa: CASWTGDSVAFF
v_call: TRBV9; clone_size: many; d_call: .; j_call: TRBJ2-6; cdr3_nt: TGTGCCAGCAGCGCCTGGGGGTCTGGGGCCAACGTCCTGACTTTC; cdr3_aa: CASSAWGSGANVLTF
v_call: TRBV5-1; clone_size: few; d_call: .; j_call: TRBJ2-7; cdr3_nt: TGCGCCAGCAGCCCCGGGTCCGTACCATCCTACGAGCAGTACTTC; cdr3_aa: CASSPGSVPSYEQYF
v_call: TRBV5-1; clone_size: few; d_call: TRBD1; j_call: TRBJ2-7; cdr3_nt: TGCGCCAGCAGCTTGTACGGGACAGGGTCCAGCTCCTACGAGCAGTACTTC; cdr3_aa: CASSLYGTGSSSYEQYF
v_call: TRBV12-5; clone_size: .; d_call: .; j_call: TRBJ1-5; cdr3_nt: TGTGCTAGTGGCCCCGACAGAGAGAATCAGCCCCAGCATTTT; cdr3_aa: CASGPDRENQPQHF
v_call: TRBV24-1; clone_size: few; d_call: .; j_call: TRBJ1-2; cdr3_nt: TGTGCCACCAGTGATTTCGACGGTGGGGTAGATGGCTACACCTTC; cdr3_aa: CATSDFDGGVDGYTF
v_call: TRBV7-2; clone_size: .; d_call: TRBD2; j_call: TRBJ2-1; cdr3_nt: TGTGCCAGCAGCCGAACTACGGGAGGTCTCGCGAATGAGCAGTTCTTC; cdr3_aa: CASSRTTGGLANEQFF
v_call: TRBV7-9; clone_size: many; d_call: .; j_call: TRBJ1-2; cdr3_nt: TGTGCCAGCAGCCAGATCTATGGCTACACCTTC; cdr3_aa: CASSQIYGYTF
v_call: TRBV2; clone_size: .; d_call: .; j_call: TRBJ1-5; cdr3_nt: TGTGCCAGCAGGGACACAGGTACCCAGCCCCAGCATTTT; cdr3_aa: CASRDTGTQPQHF
v_call: TRBV2; clone_size: .; d_call: TRBD1; j_call: TRBJ2-5; cdr3_nt: TGTGCCAGTCCAGTCAGACAGGGTGGGACCCAGTACTTC; cdr3_aa: CASPVRQGGTQYF
v_call: TRBV2; clone_size: few; d_call: .; j_call: TRBJ2-5; cdr3_nt: TGTGCCAGCACGAGGATACCTCAAGAGGCCCAGTACTTC; cdr3_aa: CASTRIPQEAQYF
v_call: TRBV6-2/TRBV6-3; clone_size: .; d_call: .; j_call: TRBJ2-5; cdr3_nt: TGTGCCAGCAGTTACACGGGACTCTCACAGGAGACCCAGTACTTC; cdr3_aa: CASSYTGLSQETQYF
v_call: TRBV20-1; clone_size: few; d_call: TRBD2; j_call: TRBJ2-1; cdr3_nt: TGCAGTGCTAGAGACCCTACTAGCGGGCTGTACAATGAGCAGTTCTTC; cdr3_aa: CSARDPTSGLYNEQFF
v_call: TRBV5-1; clone_size: .; d_call: .; j_call: TRBJ2-3; cdr3_nt: TGCGCCAGCAGCTCCCTAGGTAGCGGAGGGGCCACAGATACGCAGTATTTT; cdr3_aa: CASSSLGSGGATDTQYF
v_call: TRBV5-5; clone_size: .; d_call: .; j_call: TRBJ1-1; cdr3_nt: TGTGCCAGCAGCCCAAGCCTTTTGGCGAACACTGAAGCTTTCTTT; cdr3_aa: CASSPSLLANTEAFF